These T cell receptor beta chains were read from a single sample in a study of early T cells in non-severe SARS-CoV-2 infection. TCRdb re-called the 5' RACE reads with MiXCR, one entry per CDR3 protein. This table has 20,000 to 30,000 distinct CDR3 sequences, about 4.5% appearing once. Sequencing input: whole blood. The origin of the receptors is an adult who was a healthcare worker with PCR-confirmed SARS-CoV-2 infection or an uninfected control (not recorded which). Each CDR3 is given with its conserved first and last residue. The order of the fields is clone size, V gene, D gene, J gene, CDR3 protein, CDR3 DNA. A D gene is named only where the DNA matches it firmly. For some rows the clone size is stated as once, few or many, or as a class when expanded; others skip it.

size: many; V: TRBV20-1; D: -; J: TRBJ1-1; CDR3: CSARKGDTEAFF; DNA: TGCAGTGCTAGAAAGGGTGACACTGAAGCTTTCTTT
size: medium-sized; V: TRBV29-1; D: -; J: TRBJ1-1; CDR3: CSVEDDSNTEAFF; DNA: TGCAGCGTTGAGGATGATTCGAACACTGAAGCTTTCTTT
size: many; V: TRBV4-3; D: -; J: TRBJ2-7; CDR3: CASSLSRGGPYEQYF; DNA: TGCGCCAGCAGCCTTAGTAGGGGGGGGCCCTACGAGCAGTACTTC
size: medium-sized; V: TRBV5-1; D: TRBD2; J: TRBJ2-7; CDR3: CASSLASGGSSYEQYF; DNA: TGCGCCAGCAGCTTGGCTAGCGGGGGGAGCTCCTACGAGCAGTACTTC
size: many; V: TRBV27; D: -; J: TRBJ1-2; CDR3: CASSSSSRGGNGYTF; DNA: TGTGCCAGCAGTTCATCATCAAGGGGTGGAAACGGCTACACCTTC
size: many; V: TRBV6-2/TRBV6-3; D: -; J: TRBJ2-3; CDR3: CASSYLRGRTDTQYF; DNA: TGTGCCAGCAGTTACCTTCGAGGGCGCACAGATACGCAGTATTTT
size: many; V: TRBV28; D: TRBD2; J: TRBJ2-5; CDR3: CASSFKGLAVQETQYF; DNA: TGTGCCAGCAGTTTCAAAGGACTAGCGGTACAAGAGACCCAGTACTTC
size: many; V: TRBV18; D: -; J: TRBJ1-5; CDR3: CASSLTWTPDQPQHF; DNA: TGTGCCAGCTCACTTACCTGGACTCCTGATCAGCCCCAGCATTTT
size: many; V: TRBV12-3/TRBV12-4; D: -; J: TRBJ1-3; CDR3: CASSFVSSGNTIYF; DNA: TGTGCCAGCAGTTTTGTGAGCTCTGGAAACACCATATATTTT
size: many; V: TRBV18; D: -; J: TRBJ2-7; CDR3: CASSSGPSDEQYF; DNA: TGTGCCAGCTCGTCGGGACCCTCAGACGAGCAGTACTTC
size: many; V: TRBV12-3/TRBV12-4; D: -; J: TRBJ1-5; CDR3: CASSLEANQPQHF; DNA: TGTGCCAGCAGTTTAGAGGCCAATCAGCCCCAGCATTTT
size: many; V: TRBV6-5; D: -; J: TRBJ2-3; CDR3: CASSYWPITDTQYF; DNA: TGTGCCAGCAGTTACTGGCCCATCACAGATACGCAGTATTTT
size: many; V: TRBV28; D: -; J: TRBJ2-2; CDR3: CASRPIGTGELFF; DNA: TGTGCCAGCAGACCGATTGGCACCGGGGAGCTGTTTTTT
size: -; V: TRBV9; D: TRBD1; J: TRBJ1-3; CDR3: CASSVGQGAGNTIYF; DNA: TGTGCCAGCAGCGTCGGACAGGGGGCTGGAAACACCATATATTTT
size: many; V: TRBV12-3/TRBV12-4; D: -; J: TRBJ1-1; CDR3: CASSFGQTYMNTEAFF; DNA: TGTGCCAGCAGTTTTGGGCAGACTTACATGAACACTGAAGCTTTCTTT
size: few; V: TRBV11-2; D: -; J: TRBJ2-7; CDR3: CASSLGPPYRAEQYF; DNA: TGTGCCAGCAGCTTAGGGCCCCCCTACAGGGCCGAGCAGTACTTC
size: many; V: TRBV6-5; D: TRBD1; J: TRBJ1-1; CDR3: CASSTPGQGAITEAFF; DNA: TGTGCCAGCAGTACCCCGGGACAGGGGGCTATCACTGAAGCTTTCTTT
size: few; V: TRBV27; D: -; J: TRBJ2-6; CDR3: CASSGWGAGANVLTF; DNA: TGTGCCAGCAGCGGGTGGGGAGCGGGGGCCAACGTCCTGACTTTC
size: -; V: TRBV12-3/TRBV12-4; D: -; J: TRBJ1-3; CDR3: CASSFTASGNTIYF; DNA: TGTGCCAGCAGTTTTACGGCCTCTGGAAACACCATATATTTT
size: -; V: TRBV12-3/TRBV12-4; D: -; J: TRBJ2-7; CDR3: CASSLHQSYEQYF; DNA: TGTGCCAGCAGTTTACACCAGTCCTACGAGCAGTACTTC
size: -; V: TRBV3-1; D: -; J: TRBJ1-6; CDR3: CASSSSPVINSPLHF; DNA: TGTGCCAGCAGCTCGTCCCCCGTCATTAATTCACCCCTCCACTTT
size: many; V: TRBV15; D: -; J: TRBJ1-4; CDR3: CATSRGGGATNEKLFF; DNA: TGTGCCACCAGCAGAGGGGGTGGGGCAACTAATGAAAAACTGTTTTTT
size: many; V: TRBV12-3/TRBV12-4; D: -; J: TRBJ2-3; CDR3: CASSSRGTDTQYF; DNA: TGTGCCAGCAGTTCCCGGGGAACAGATACGCAGTATTTT
size: medium-sized; V: TRBV28; D: -; J: TRBJ2-5; CDR3: CASSLYADQETQYF; DNA: TGTGCCAGCAGTTTATACGCGGACCAAGAGACCCAGTACTTC
size: many; V: TRBV30; D: -; J: TRBJ2-4; CDR3: CAWSDGLAKNIQYF; DNA: TGTGCCTGGAGCGACGGTCTAGCCAAAAACATTCAGTACTTC
size: many; V: TRBV30; D: -; J: TRBJ2-7; CDR3: CAWSGLTLLEQYF; DNA: TGTGCCTGGAGTGGTTTGACTCTCTTGGAGCAGTACTTC
size: many; V: TRBV12-3/TRBV12-4; D: -; J: TRBJ2-3; CDR3: CASSWGTDTQYF; DNA: TGTGCCAGCAGCTGGGGCACAGATACGCAGTATTTT
size: many; V: TRBV12-3/TRBV12-4; D: -; J: TRBJ2-1; CDR3: CASSTLYNEQFF; DNA: TGTGCCAGCAGCACACTTTACAATGAGCAGTTCTTC
size: many; V: TRBV5-1; D: -; J: TRBJ2-3; CDR3: CASSLDQGRITDTQYF; DNA: TGCGCCAGCAGCTTGGATCAGGGGCGTATCACAGATACGCAGTATTTT
size: -; V: TRBV29-1; D: -; J: TRBJ1-4; CDR3: CSVAGEKLFF; DNA: TGCAGCGTTGCGGGCGAAAAACTGTTTTTT
size: many; V: TRBV19; D: -; J: TRBJ2-2; CDR3: CASSSTGELFF; DNA: TGTGCCAGTAGTAGCACCGGGGAGCTGTTTTTT
size: many; V: TRBV27; D: TRBD2; J: TRBJ2-7; CDR3: CASSPWTSGVYEQYF; DNA: TGTGCCAGCAGTCCCTGGACTAGCGGTGTCTACGAGCAGTACTTC
size: many; V: TRBV12-3/TRBV12-4; D: -; J: TRBJ2-7; CDR3: CASSLGSHYEQYF; DNA: TGTGCCAGCAGTCTCGGATCCCACTACGAGCAGTACTTC
size: -; V: TRBV6-1; D: -; J: TRBJ2-3; CDR3: CASSEGQVGAGTDTQYF; DNA: TGTGCCAGCAGTGAAGGGCAGGTCGGGGCCGGCACAGATACGCAGTATTTT
size: many; V: TRBV11-2; D: TRBD2; J: TRBJ2-5; CDR3: CASSSMTSGRLSQETQYF; DNA: TGTGCCAGCAGCTCAATGACTAGCGGGCGCCTCTCACAAGAGACCCAGTACTTC
size: many; V: TRBV12-3/TRBV12-4; D: -; J: TRBJ2-7; CDR3: CASSFRRGLTYEQYF; DNA: TGTGCCAGCAGTTTTAGGCGGGGGCTTACCTACGAGCAGTACTTC
size: medium-sized; V: TRBV11-2; D: TRBD1; J: TRBJ1-3; CDR3: CASSSDRHSGNTIYF; DNA: TGTGCCAGCAGCTCGGACAGGCACTCTGGAAACACCATATATTTT
size: few; V: TRBV7-8; D: -; J: TRBJ1-5; CDR3: CASSRDIVNQPQHF; DNA: TGTGCCAGCAGCCGGGACATCGTCAATCAGCCCCAGCATTTT
size: few; V: TRBV28; D: -; J: TRBJ1-3; CDR3: CASSSTTGSGNTIYF; DNA: TGTGCCAGCAGTTCTACCACAGGGTCAGGAAACACCATATATTTT
size: few; V: TRBV5-4; D: -; J: TRBJ2-7; CDR3: CASSLEISHEQYF; DNA: TGTGCCAGCAGCTTGGAGATTTCCCACGAGCAGTACTTC
size: many; V: TRBV19; D: -; J: TRBJ1-2; CDR3: CASSIDRSVPLSGYTF; DNA: TGTGCCAGTAGTATAGATCGGTCGGTTCCTCTATCTGGCTACACCTTC
size: many; V: TRBV4-1; D: -; J: TRBJ1-1; CDR3: CASSQPNTEAFF; DNA: TGCGCCAGCAGCCAACCGAACACTGAAGCTTTCTTT
size: many; V: TRBV28; D: TRBD2; J: TRBJ2-7; CDR3: CASSERTSGGALFYEQYF; DNA: TGTGCCAGCAGTGAAAGGACTAGCGGGGGGGCCCTATTTTACGAGCAGTACTTC
size: many; V: TRBV20-1; D: TRBD2; J: TRBJ2-1; CDR3: CSARVSGGAPSNEQFF; DNA: TGCAGTGCTAGAGTGAGCGGGGGGGCACCTAGCAATGAGCAGTTCTTC